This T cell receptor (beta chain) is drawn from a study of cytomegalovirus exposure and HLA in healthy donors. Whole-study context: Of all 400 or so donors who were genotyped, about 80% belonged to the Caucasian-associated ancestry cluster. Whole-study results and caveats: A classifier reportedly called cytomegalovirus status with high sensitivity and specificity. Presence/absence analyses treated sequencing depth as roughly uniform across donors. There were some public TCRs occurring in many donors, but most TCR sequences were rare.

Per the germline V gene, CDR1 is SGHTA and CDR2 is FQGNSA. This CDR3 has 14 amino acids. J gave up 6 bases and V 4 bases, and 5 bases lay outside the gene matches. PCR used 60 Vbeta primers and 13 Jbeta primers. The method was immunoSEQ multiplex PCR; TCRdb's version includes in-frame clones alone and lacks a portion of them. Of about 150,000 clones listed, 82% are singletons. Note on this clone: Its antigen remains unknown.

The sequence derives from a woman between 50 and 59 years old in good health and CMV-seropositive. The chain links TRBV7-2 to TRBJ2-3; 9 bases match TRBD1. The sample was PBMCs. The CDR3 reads CASSWGQGVDTQYF. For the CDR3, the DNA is TGTGCCAGCAGCTGGGGACAGGGTGTGGATACGCAGTATTTT.